The 24 T cell receptor beta chains presented below share a single source sample, sequenced in a study of blood T cell repertoires in COVID-19. The protocol was immunoSEQ multiplex PCR, while the TCRdb copy is restricted to in-frame clones and leaves out a portion. The sample has about 140,000 clones; 75% to 85% are singletons. Sequenced input: peripheral blood. Receptors originate from a woman aged 80 or older with acute or convalescent COVID-19.

The V call is TRBV7-2, the J call TRBJ1-2; 7 bases map to TRBD1. The CDR3 runs 13 residues. Germline V gene lookup returns CDR1 SGHTA and CDR2 FQGNSA. V shed 4 bases and J 8 bases; nucleotides not matched to a gene: 7. CDR3 protein: CASSSTGLRGYTF. The CDR3 nucleotides read TGTGCCAGCAGCTCGACAGGGCTAAGAGGCTACACCTTC. The variable domain in full, completed from reference TRBV7-2 and TRBJ1-2, reads GAGVSQSPSNKVTEKGKDVELRCDPISGHTALYWYRQSLGQGLEFLIYFQGNSAPDKSGLPSDRFSAERTGGSVSTLTIQRTQQEDSAVYLCASSSTGLRGYTFGSGTRLTVV.

In this sample, this clone turned up a few times. This specimen includes other DNA sequences encoding the same CDR3. V gene TRBV9 combines with J gene TRBJ2-1; perhaps TRBD2 as D (6 bases). Per the germline V gene, CDR1 is SGDLS and CDR2 is YYNGEE. The CDR3 runs to 16 residues. Trimming cost V 0 bases and J 0 bases, with 10 bases left between them. DNA for the CDR3: TGTGCCAGCAGCGTAGTAGCGGAGAGCTCCTACAATGAGCAGTTCTTC. It codes for CASSVVAESSYNEQFF. Supplemented by reference TRBV9 and TRBJ2-1, the full variable domain reads DSGVTQTPKHLITATGQRVTLRCSPRSGDLSVYWYQQSLDQGLQFLIQYYNGEERAKGNILERFSAQQFPDLHSELNLSSLELGDSALYFCASSVVAESSYNEQFFGPGTRLTVL.

The chain couples TRBV5-6 to TRBJ2-1; D might be TRBD2 (6 bases). Trimming removed 4 bases from V and 5 bases from J, with 16 bases in between. Germline-derived CDR1 and CDR2 are SGHDT and YYEEEE. CDR3 length equals 15 residues. The CDR3: CASSPTFGGNNEQFF. DNA of the CDR3: TGTGCCAGCAGCCCGACGTTTGGGGGGAACAATGAGCAGTTCTTC.

Worth noting for this clone: The junction and the germline gene differ at one end; a read error may be behind it. V and J are TRBV5-4 and TRBJ2-7; D unclear. This CDR3 spans 12 amino acids. CDR1 SGHNT and CDR2 YYREEE come from the germline V gene (reference sequence). CDR3: CVSSKIESEQYF. The DNA for the CDR3 is TGTGTCAGCAGCAAGATAGAATCCGAGCAGTACTTC. Full variable domain (rest looked up from reference TRBV5-4 and TRBJ2-7): ETGVTQSPTHLIKTRGQQVTLRCSSQSGHNTVSWYQQALGQGPQFIFQYYREEENGRGNFPPRFSGLQFPNYSSELNVNALELDDSALYLCVSSKIESEQYFGPGTRLTVT.

This chain connects TRBV24-1 to TRBJ2-1, with a tentative D call TRBD1 (6 bases). There are 16 residues in the CDR3. The V end lost 6 bases, the J end lost 2 bases, and 16 bases lay between the germline ends. Germline CDR1 and CDR2: KGHDR and SFDVKD. CDR3 coding DNA: TGTGCCACCAGTAGCTCAAGACAGGCCGCCTACAATGAGCAGTTCTTC. It specifies CATSSSRQAAYNEQFF.

Concerning this clone itself: The same CDR3 arises from other DNA sequences in this sample as well. The chain joins TRBV19 to TRBJ2-7; 10 bases align to TRBD1. CDR1 LNHDA and CDR2 SQIVND come from the germline V gene (reference sequence). V gave up 6 bases and J gave up 10 bases; unmatched junction bases: 9. The CDR3 loop spans 13 amino acids. The DNA for the CDR3 is TGTGCCAGTAGCGGGACAGGGGACCTCGAACAGTACTTC. Translation: CASSGTGDLEQYF.

This chain joins TRBV11-2 and TRBJ2-1; 10 bases agree with TRBD2. CDR1 is SGHAT and CDR2 is FQNNGV in the germline V gene. The J segment lost 4 bases and the V segment lost 0 bases, leaving 3 bases of the junction unmatched. The CDR3 is made up of 16 amino acids. The CDR3: CASSLDPAGGYNEQFF. The CDR3 DNA reads TGTGCCAGCAGCTTAGACCCAGCGGGAGGGTACAATGAGCAGTTCTTC.

The V and J genes are TRBV7-2 and TRBJ2-7; TRBD2 aligns across 9 bases. CDR3 length: 15 residues. Germline assignment: CDR1 SGHTA and CDR2 FQGNSA. V lost 5 bases and J lost 2; bases outside the gene matches: 7. The CDR3 coding sequence is TGTGCCAGCAGCCGCGGGGGGGTCTCTACCTACGAGCAGTACTTC. It encodes CASSRGGVSTYEQYF.

The rearrangement joins TRBV5-4 to TRBJ2-7; the D gene is possibly TRBD1 (6 bases). Germline CDR1 and CDR2: SGHNT and YYREEE (reference sequence). The ends were cut back, 1 base at V and 5 bases at J, with 13 bases in the middle. This CDR3 is built from 14 residues. Here the CDR3 DNA reads TGTGCCAGCAGCTTGTTTAGCAGGGGCCACGAGCAGTACTTC. The encoded protein is CASSLFSRGHEQYF.

The chain's CDR3 is CASSEVQGRSRYEQYF. DNA of the CDR3: TGTGCCAGCAGCGAAGTACAGGGGAGGTCTAGGTACGAGCAGTACTTC. The V and J genes are TRBV7-8 and TRBJ2-7, with TRBD1 as a possible D gene (7 bases). The CDR3 extends over 16 amino acids. The ends were cut back, 5 bases at V and 4 bases at J, with 21 bases in the middle. Germline assignment: CDR1 SGHVS and CDR2 FQNEAQ.

V is TRBV13 and J is TRBJ1-1; 8 bases agree with TRBD1. Germline trimming cut 1 base from V and 9 bases from J; bases unmatched to any gene: 1. The CDR3 has 12 amino acids. CDR1 and CDR2 from the germline V gene are PRHDT and FYEKMQ (reference sequence). As DNA, the CDR3 is TGTGCCAGCAGCTTAGACAGGGGGAAAGCTTTCTTT. Translation gives CASSLDRGKAFF.

This chain connects TRBV29-1 to TRBJ1-3; 8 bases agree with TRBD1. The CDR3 runs 15 residues. V was clipped by 7 bases and J by 0 bases; unmatched bases: 8. Germline assignment: CDR1 SQVTM and CDR2 ANQGSEA. CDR3 DNA sequence: TGCAGCGCTCGGACAGGGACAAACTCTGGAAACACCATATATTTT. Its translation is CSARTGTNSGNTIYF.

The chain uses TRBV18 and TRBJ2-3; TRBD2 is a possible D gene (5 bases). This CDR3 contains 13 residues. V lost 3 bases to trimming and J lost 2 bases, with 6 bases between them. CDR1 and CDR2 (germline): KGHSH, LQKENI. CDR3 sequence reads: CASSPGNTDTQYF. For the CDR3, the DNA is TGTGCCAGCTCACCCGGGAACACAGATACGCAGTATTTT. Based on the CDR3 plus reference TRBV18 and TRBJ2-3, the full variable domain is NAGVMQNPRHLVRRRGQEARLRCSPMKGHSHVYWYRQLPEEGLKFMVYLQKENIIDESGMPKERFSAEFPKEGPSILRIQQVVRGDSAAYFCASSPGNTDTQYFGPGTRLTVL.

The V and J genes are TRBV28 and TRBJ1-6; maybe TRBD1 (5 bases). V gave up 8 bases and J gave up 5 bases, with 13 bases separating them. CDR3 length: 14 residues. Germline values: CDR1 MDHEN, CDR2 SYDVKM. For the CDR3, the DNA is TGTGCCAGCGGAGTAGCAGGGAATAATTCACCCCTCCACTTT. As protein: CASGVAGNNSPLHF.

J is TRBJ2-7 and V is TRBV7-2; 7 bases map to TRBD2. V shed 3 bases and J 5 bases; nucleotides not matched to a gene: 10. The CDR3 has 15 amino acids. Looked up from germline, CDR1 is SGHTA and CDR2 is FQGNSA. The CDR3 protein is CASSLLSGWGHEQYF. DNA of the CDR3: TGTGCCAGCAGCTTGCTTAGCGGGTGGGGACACGAGCAGTACTTC.

The V and J genes are TRBV4-1 and TRBJ1-1; D remains unclear. There are 15 residues in the CDR3. V lost 0 bases and J 1 base, leaving 9 bases between the germline ends. Looked up from germline, CDR1 is MGHRA and CDR2 is YSYEKL. CDR3 residues: CASSQEPYRNTEAFF. The DNA of the CDR3 is TGCGCCAGCAGCCAAGAACCCTATCGGAACACTGAAGCTTTCTTT.

This clone was observed once. The gene calls are TRBV20-1 and TRBJ2-1; 8 positions match TRBD2. Losses at the gene ends were 3 bases for V and 9 bases for J; bases not matched to a gene: 13. The CDR3 spans 15 residues. Looked up from germline, CDR1 is DFQATT and CDR2 is SNEGSKA (reference sequence). CDR3 coding DNA: TGCAGTGCTAGTACGCTAGCGGGCATGGGGGGTGAGCAGTTCTTC. Residues: CSASTLAGMGGEQFF.

The chain combines TRBV5-6 with TRBJ1-1, with 7 bases fitting TRBD1. CDR3 length: 16 residues. Germline V gene sequence: CDR1 SGHDT, CDR2 YYEEEE. Trimming at V came to 4 bases and at J to 5 bases, leaving 14 bases not matched to a gene. The CDR3 spells CASSPASRGRFTEAFF. The CDR3 nucleotides are TGTGCCAGCAGCCCGGCAAGCAGGGGGAGGTTTACTGAAGCTTTCTTT. The full variable domain, with the rest looked up from reference TRBV5-6 and TRBJ1-1, is DAGVTQSPTHLIKTRGQQVTLRCSPKSGHDTVSWYQQALGQGPQFIFQYYEEEERQRGNFPDRFSGHQFPNYSSELNVNALLLGDSALYLCASSPASRGRFTEAFFGQGTRLTVV.

The V gene is TRBV11-2, the J gene TRBJ2-3; D may be TRBD2 (7 bases). In germline, CDR1 is SGHAT, CDR2 FQNNGV. V was cut by 0 bases and J by 9 bases, with 16 bases left in between. The CDR3 loop spans 15 amino acids. The CDR3 sequence: CASSLDGRAGATQYF. In DNA, the CDR3 is TGTGCCAGCAGCTTAGATGGGAGGGCGGGGGCGACGCAGTATTTT.

The genes are TRBV5-1 and TRBJ1-1, with a possible D match to TRBD1 (6 bases). This CDR3 comprises 15 residues. Germline CDR1 is SGHRS and CDR2 is YFSETQ. The V gene lost 2 bases and the J gene lost 2 bases, with 13 bases spanning the gap. Here the CDR3 reads CASSLTGTHNTEAFF. Written as DNA, the CDR3 is TGCGCCAGCAGCTTAACCGGGACACATAACACTGAAGCTTTCTTT.

The chain recombines TRBV10-3 with TRBJ2-5; TRBD2 matches 7 bases. Germline V CDR1 and CDR2: ENHRY, SYGVKD. Trimming took 10 bases from V and 3 from J; bases not matched to a gene: 8. The CDR3 consists of 13 residues. CDR3 sequence reads: CATSWGGEETQYF. The CDR3 region has the DNA TGTGCCACCTCTTGGGGGGGGGAAGAGACCCAGTACTTC.

The chain recombines TRBV16 with TRBJ2-1; TRBD2 is a possible D gene (6 bases). V was shortened by 0 bases and J by 8 bases, with 8 bases between the two germline ends. The germline V gene encodes CDR1 KGHSY and CDR2 FQNENV. This CDR3 comprises 13 residues. The chain's CDR3 is CASSQSSGDEQFF. CDR3 sequence (DNA): TGTGCCAGCAGCCAATCGTCGGGGGATGAGCAGTTCTTC. The variable domain in full, with the rest retrieved from reference TRBV16 and TRBJ2-1, is GEEVAQTPKHLVRGEGQKAKLYCAPIKGHSYVFWYQQVLKNEFKFLISFQNENVFDETGMPKERFSAKCLPNSPCSLEIQATKLEDSAVYFCASSQSSGDEQFFGPGTRLTVL.

The chain uses TRBV2 and TRBJ1-6, with D unresolved. CDR3 size: 14 residues. V was cut by 4 bases and J by 6 bases, with 10 bases left in between. Per germline, CDR1 SNHLY and CDR2 FYNNEI. In nucleotides, the CDR3 is TGTGCCAGCAGTGTGGAGTTAGGTAATTCACCCCTCCACTTT. Encoded protein: CASSVELGNSPLHF.

J is TRBJ1-2 and V is TRBV29-1; TRBD1 might be the D (6 bases). Germline CDR1 SQVTM, CDR2 ANQGSEA. The V and J ends lost 7 bases and 7 bases respectively, with 22 bases between them. The CDR3 totals 14 residues. The CDR3 here is CSATTLGAWGGYTF. The DNA of the CDR3 is TGCAGCGCTACGACTTTGGGGGCGTGGGGTGGCTACACCTTC.